Shown below are 21 T cell receptor beta chains from a single sample sequenced in a study of early T cells in non-severe SARS-CoV-2 infection. TCRdb ran MiXCR on the 5' RACE reads and lists one entry per CDR3 protein. The table has about 28,000 distinct CDR3 sequences, approximately 6% seen once. The sequenced material came from whole blood. The receptors were gathered from an adult who was a healthcare worker with PCR-confirmed SARS-CoV-2 infection or an uninfected control (not recorded which).

Many counts were recorded for this clonotype. The V gene is TRBV5-1, the J gene TRBJ2-1; D is unclear. Trimming removed 2 bases from V and 0 bases from J, with 9 bases in between. The CDR3 spans 15 residues. Germline CDR1 reads SGHRS; CDR2 reads YFSETQ. The CDR3 protein is CASSFESSSYNEQFF. CDR3 DNA sequence: TGCGCCAGCAGCTTTGAATCAAGCTCCTACAATGAGCAGTTCTTC.

This clonotype was found many times. This sequence joins TRBV20-1 and TRBJ2-3; maybe TRBD2 (6 bases). Germline assignment: CDR1 DFQATT and CDR2 SNEGSKA (reference sequence). Trimming pared 6 bases from V and 6 bases from J, leaving 19 bases between. The CDR3 is 14 amino acids. CDR3 protein: CSAARSSGADTQYF. In nucleotides, the CDR3 is TGCAGTGCCGCGCGCTCTTCGGGAGCTGATACGCAGTATTTT.

This clonotype was seen only a few times. The chain uses TRBV4-3 and TRBJ2-7; TRBD1 aligns across 8 bases. Per germline, CDR1 LGHNA and CDR2 YSLEER. CDR3 length: 16 residues. V shed 2 bases and J 6 bases; nucleotides not matched to a gene: 12. The DNA for the CDR3 is TGCGCCAGCAGCCAACTATTGCCCGGGACAGGAAGCGAGCAGTACTTC. Its protein product is CASSQLLPGTGSEQYF.

This clonotype was seen ten or more times. The chain recombines TRBV15 with TRBJ1-1; D is unresolved. The germline V gene has CDR1 LNHNV and CDR2 YYDKDF (reference sequence). The CDR3 extends over 12 amino acids. Trimming took off 0 bases at V and 8 bases at J, with 7 bases between the two ends. The CDR3 protein is CATSRDSREAFF. In DNA form, the CDR3 reads TGTGCCACCAGCAGAGATAGCAGGGAAGCTTTCTTT.

This CDR3 is CSASGRGLETQYF. The CDR3 bases are TGCAGTGCTAGCGGCAGGGGGTTGGAGACCCAGTACTTC. The rearrangement joins TRBV20-1 to TRBJ2-5; 7 nucleotides agree with TRBD1. Germline V lookup: CDR1 DFQATT, CDR2 SNEGSKA (reference sequence). The CDR3 loop spans 13 amino acids. The junction had 6 bases not matched to a gene; V was cut back by 3 bases and J by 5 bases.

This clonotype was counted many times. The V gene is TRBV7-2, the J gene TRBJ1-5; D gene unclear. The CDR3 is 15 amino acids. Deletions cut 0 bases from V and 4 bases from J, with 10 bases between. The germline CDR1 and CDR2 sequences are SGHTA and FQGNSA. CDR3 in DNA: TGTGCCAGCAGCTTAGCGTATTCGCCTAATCAGCCCCAGCATTTT. It is translated as CASSLAYSPNQPQHF.

This clonotype was picked up many times. The chain couples TRBV28 to TRBJ2-7; 8 bases map to TRBD2. Germline assignment: CDR1 MDHEN and CDR2 SYDVKM. CDR3 length: 14 residues. V lost 3 bases, J lost 4 bases, and 5 bases stayed unmatched. CDR3 coding DNA: TGTGCCAGCAGTTTCGGCGGGGGGCTTTACGAGCAGTACTTC. Its translation is CASSFGGGLYEQYF.

The J gene is TRBJ2-7, the V gene TRBV29-1; tentative D call: TRBD1 (6 bases). The CDR3 is 12 residues long. Germline V gives CDR1 SQVTM, CDR2 ANQGSEA. V lost 6 bases and J lost 4, with 13 bases in between. The CDR3, as DNA: TGCAGCGTCCACAGGGACGGATACGAGCAGTACTTC. Amino acids: CSVHRDGYEQYF.

This clonotype was recorded at least ten times. The V call is TRBV6-6, the J call TRBJ1-5; possibly TRBD1 for D (5 bases). Between the trimmed V and J ends, which lost 0 bases and 0 bases, there was a span of 6 bases. The CDR3 contains 15 residues. CDR1 is MNHNY and CDR2 is SVGAGI in the germline V gene (reference sequence). The CDR3 region is CASSYSRGSNQPQHF. CDR3 in DNA: TGTGCCAGCAGTTACTCGAGGGGTAGCAATCAGCCCCAGCATTTT.

At least ten counts were recorded for this clonotype. CDR3 sequence reads: CASSLMGETTDTQYF. The CDR3, as DNA: TGTGCCAGCAGCTTGATGGGGGAAACCACAGATACGCAGTATTTT. This chain links TRBV7-2 with TRBJ2-3; D tentatively reads TRBD1 or TRBD2 (5 bases each). The CDR3 totals 15 residues. Trimming pared 3 bases from V and 2 bases from J, leaving 12 bases between. Germline CDR1 reads SGHTA; CDR2 reads FQGNSA.

This clonotype has a count of ten or more. This sequence joins TRBV12-3 or TRBV12-4 and TRBJ1-1, with TRBD1 matching over 10 bases. The CDR3 length is 15 residues. The V segment lost 8 bases and the J segment 4 bases; nucleotides outside the gene matches: 10. CDR3 sequence: CASRGFRDRGTEAFF. The CDR3 nucleotides read TGTGCCAGCCGGGGATTCCGGGACAGGGGCACTGAAGCTTTCTTT.

On this clonotype: Being one base from a much bigger clone, this may be a read error. V and J are TRBV6-1 and TRBJ2-3, with D unclear. The CDR3 has 14 amino acids. Trimming took off 5 bases at V and 0 bases at J, with 9 bases between the two ends. The germline CDR1 and CDR2 sequences are MNHNS and SASEGT. In DNA form, the CDR3 reads TGTGCCAGCAGTTTTATTTCTAGCACAGATACGCAGTATTTT. The encoded protein is CASSFISSTDTQYF.

The table lists this clonotype with a few counts. The rearrangement uses TRBV7-2 and TRBJ1-6; no clear D. Trimming shortened V by 4 bases and J by 9 bases, and 7 bases separated the two germline ends. This CDR3 has 12 amino acids. Germline lookup yields CDR1 SGHTA and CDR2 FQGNSA. The CDR3, as DNA: TGTGCCAGCAGCTCCGGAGGTTCACCCCTCCACTTT. This sequence encodes CASSSGGSPLHF.

The V call is TRBV7-6, the J call TRBJ1-6, with 9 bases lining up with TRBD1. The V segment lost 0 bases and the J segment 10 bases; nucleotides outside the gene matches: 7. Germline V CDR1 and CDR2: SGHVS, FNYEAQ. CDR3 size: 16 residues. The CDR3 protein is CASSLAAGQGKSPLHF. The CDR3, as DNA: TGTGCCAGCAGCTTAGCGGCCGGACAGGGGAAGTCACCCCTCCACTTT.

This clonotype has just a few counts. The chain recombines TRBV7-9 with TRBJ2-6; possible D gene TRBD2, 6 bases. V lost 1 base, J lost 2 bases, and 9 bases lay in between. The CDR3 loop spans 16 amino acids. The germline gives CDR1 SEHNR, CDR2 FQNEAQ (reference sequence). CDR3 region: CASSLGGGAGANVLTF. CDR3 bases: TGTGCCAGCAGCTTAGGGGGAGGCGCTGGGGCCAACGTCCTGACTTTC.

The table lists this clonotype with many counts. J is TRBJ2-1 and V is TRBV5-8; either TRBD1 or TRBD2 may fit D (5 bases each). The CDR3 spans 15 residues. V lost 0 bases and J 4 bases, leaving 11 bases between the germline ends. From germline, CDR1 is SGHTS and CDR2 YDEGEE. The CDR3 DNA is TGTGCCAGCAGCTTGGTAGGGACGGATTACAATGAGCAGTTCTTC. Its protein product is CASSLVGTDYNEQFF. Filled out from reference TRBV5-8 and TRBJ2-1, the complete variable domain reads EAGVTQSPTHLIKTRGQQATLRCSPISGHTSVYWYQQALGLGLQFLLWYDEGEERNRGNFPPRFSGRQFPNYSSELNVNALELEDSALYLCASSLVGTDYNEQFFGPGTRLTVL.

This clonotype has ten or more counts. The chain links TRBV12-3 or TRBV12-4 to TRBJ2-7; the D is unclear. The CDR3 contains 15 residues. V was pared by 0 bases and J by 5 bases, with 14 bases between. DNA of the CDR3: TGTGCCAGCAGTTTAGCCGGAGCCCGGATCCACGAGCAGTACTTC. It translates to CASSLAGARIHEQYF.

This clonotype was recorded many times. V usage is TRBV5-6 and J usage is TRBJ1-3; 7 bases agree with TRBD1. This CDR3 is 15 amino acids long. CDR1 and CDR2 (germline): SGHDT, YYEEEE. J gave up 3 bases and V 3 bases, and 6 bases lay outside the gene matches. The CDR3 sequence: CASSYETGHGNTIYF. CDR3 sequence (DNA): TGTGCCAGCAGCTACGAGACAGGGCATGGAAACACCATATATTTT.

This clonotype has a count of ten or more. The chain combines TRBV21-1 with TRBJ1-6; the D segment call TRBD1 is taken from the table without a DNA check. TRBV21-1 has pseudogene status. The CDR3 length is 22 residues. The CDR3 protein is CASSKVPRGFLDREGCNSPLHF. The DNA for the CDR3 is TGTGCCAGCAGCAAAGTCCCTCGGGGTTTTCTCGACAGGGAAGGCTGTAATTCACCCCTCCACTTT.

This clonotype was observed at least ten times. The chain links TRBV29-1 to TRBJ2-7; the match to TRBD2 covers 8 bases. The V gene's germline CDR1 is SQVTM and CDR2 ANQGSEA. With V trimmed by 4 bases and J by 0 bases, 2 bases remained unmatched. The CDR3 contains 13 residues. CDR3 loop: CSVVGGDSYEQYF. The CDR3 nucleotides are TGCAGCGTTGTCGGGGGGGACTCCTACGAGCAGTACTTC.

This clonotype was seen repeatedly, ten times or more. The rearrangement links TRBV9 to TRBJ2-1; possible D gene TRBD1, 5 bases. CDR1 and CDR2 from the germline V gene are SGDLS and YYNGEE. Trimming stripped 0 bases from V and 6 bases from J, with 13 bases between. CDR3 length equals 15 residues. This CDR3 reads CASSVGRELPNEQFF. In DNA, the CDR3 is TGTGCCAGCAGCGTAGGCAGGGAACTCCCCAATGAGCAGTTCTTC.